This passage covers 5 T cell receptor beta chains from one sample sequenced in a study of cytomegalovirus exposure and HLA in healthy donors. PCR used 60 Vbeta primers and 13 Jbeta primers. Sequenced by immunoSEQ multiplex PCR; TCRdb stores in-frame clones only, minus some. The sample gives around 250,000 clones, over 70% of which show up once; almost 8% is in the top ten. Sequences were obtained from PBMCs. These receptors were taken from a woman aged 55 to 70 in good health and CMV-seropositive.

V and J are TRBV2 and TRBJ2-4; unclear D gene. This CDR3 has 15 residues. V shed 1 base and J shed 0 bases, with 7 bases lying between them. CDR1 is SNHLY, CDR2 FYNNEI, per germline. CDR3: CASSEVQVAKNIQYF. CDR3 coding DNA: TGTGCCAGCAGTGAAGTGCAGGTAGCCAAAAACATTCAGTACTTC.

A word on this clone: The germline gene is not matched at one end of the junction; a read error may be the cause. The chain links TRBV7-9 to TRBJ2-5, with 9 bases identical to TRBD2. There are 17 residues in the CDR3. From germline, CDR1 is SEHNR and CDR2 FQNEAQ (reference sequence). The CDR3: CSSSQVISGSFQETQYF. The CDR3 DNA follows: TGTTCCAGCAGTCAGGTCATTAGCGGGAGTTTCCAAGAGACCCAGTACTTC.

As to this clone: One end of the junction varies from germline; a read error may be responsible. The chain recombines TRBV7-9 with TRBJ2-7, with 8 bases identical to TRBD2. Germline V gene lookup returns CDR1 SEHNR and CDR2 FQNEAQ (reference sequence). The CDR3 consists of 16 residues. CDR3 in amino acids: CSSPGELAVNSYEQYF. For the CDR3, the DNA is TGTTCCAGCCCCGGGGAACTAGCGGTAAACTCCTACGAGCAGTACTTC.

This chain links TRBV5-1 with TRBJ1-2; no clear D. This CDR3 is 13 amino acids long. Trimming took 0 bases from V and 8 from J, leaving 11 bases between them. CDR1 and CDR2 from the germline V gene are SGHRS and YFSETQ. CDR3 region: CASSLEEGEGYTF. The CDR3 DNA is TGCGCCAGCAGCTTGGAGGAGGGCGAGGGCTACACCTTC.

The chain joins TRBV5-1 to TRBJ2-5; a weak D match, TRBD2 (6 bases). The CDR3 sequence is 14 residues long. Germline V gives CDR1 SGHRS, CDR2 YFSETQ. Trimming removed 4 bases from V and 3 bases from J, with 13 bases in between. CDR3 in amino acids: CASSPRRGKETQYF. The CDR3 bases are TGCGCCAGCAGCCCCCGGCGGGGAAAAGAGACCCAGTACTTC.